This T cell receptor beta chain was recorded in a study of T cell clones after liver transplantation. Across the whole study: TCRbeta sequencing after a pre-transplant mixed lymphocyte reaction identified graft-donor-reactive clones, later tracked in post-transplant blood.

This clone was observed a single time. Repertoires were generated with immunoSEQ multiplex PCR, while TCRdb's copy carries only in-frame clones and drops some. The table lists 20,000 to 25,000 clones, nearly 80% of them singletons. Germline-derived CDR1 and CDR2 are LGHNA and YNFKEQ. V was shortened by 1 base and J by 4 bases, with 11 bases between the two germline ends. The CDR3 runs to 14 residues. This clonotype originated in a human patient who received a liver transplant. The graft donor may account for some of the T cells. V and J are TRBV4-2 and TRBJ2-7; tentatively, D is TRBD1 or TRBD2 (6 bases each). The sample was CD8+ T cells from blood, taken around 52 months after liver transplant. CDR3 bases: TGTGCCAGCAGCCAAGTAGAAGGGGGGTACGAGCAGTACTTC. Encoded protein: CASSQVEGGYEQYF.